This is a list of T cell receptor beta chains from one sample in a study of glioma-infiltrating T cells after dendritic cell vaccination. The table came from immunoSEQ multiplex PCR; TCRdb's copy has only in-frame clones and leaves some out. The sample contains roughly 51,000 clones, approximately 83% of which appear only once. Sample: blood, taken before dendritic cell vaccination. The receptor source for this set is a human donor with glioblastoma. CDR3s include the opening cysteine and the closing phenylalanine or tryptophan. Each record gives: V gene, J gene, clone size, D gene, CDR3 protein, CDR3 DNA. A D gene is named only where the DNA matches it firmly. Part of the rows lack a size; the others show once, few, many or a class for expanded clones.

>TRBV11-2|TRBJ2-1|NA|NA
CASSLLQGSAYNEQFF
TGTGCCAGCAGCTTACTACAGGGCTCTGCCTACAATGAGCAGTTCTTC
>TRBV19|TRBJ2-6|NA|TRBD1
CASSRQGVTGANVLTF
TGTGCCAGTAGCCGACAGGGGGTAACTGGGGCCAACGTCCTGACTTTC
>TRBV18|TRBJ1-6|NA|TRBD1
CASSPVPGQGAQVNSPLHF
TGTGCCAGCTCCCCAGTCCCGGGACAGGGGGCGCAGGTCAATTCACCCCTCCACTTT
>TRBV5-5|TRBJ2-5|once|TRBD2
CASSPRLAGTQETQYF
TGTGCCAGCAGCCCGAGACTAGCGGGGACCCAAGAGACCCAGTACTTC
>TRBV4-2|TRBJ1-5|once|TRBD1
CASSYGQGDQPQHF
TGTGCCAGCAGCTATGGACAGGGCGATCAGCCCCAGCATTTT
>TRBV5-5|TRBJ2-5|NA|NA
CASSLDNLWTQYF
TGTGCCAGCAGCCTGGACAACCTGTGGACCCAGTACTTC
>TRBV11-2|TRBJ2-3|few|TRBD1
CASSLGPGQGRDTQYF
TGTGCCAGCAGCTTAGGGCCGGGACAGGGGAGGGATACGCAGTATTTT
>TRBV5-1|TRBJ1-1|NA|TRBD1
CASRLRTGDGAFF
TGCGCCAGCCGCTTGCGGACAGGGGATGGGGCTTTCTTT
>TRBV6-5|TRBJ2-5|NA|TRBD1
CASSQPGQGLETQYF
TGTGCCAGCAGTCAACCAGGACAGGGGTTGGAGACCCAGTACTTC
>TRBV13|TRBJ1-6|NA|NA
CASSLGPRTDYNSPLHF
TGTGCCAGCAGCTTAGGCCCTAGGACAGACTATAATTCACCCCTCCACTTT
>TRBV18|TRBJ1-2|NA|NA
CASSPEGTLSGYTF
TGTGCCAGCTCACCAGAAGGGACATTAAGCGGCTACACCTTC